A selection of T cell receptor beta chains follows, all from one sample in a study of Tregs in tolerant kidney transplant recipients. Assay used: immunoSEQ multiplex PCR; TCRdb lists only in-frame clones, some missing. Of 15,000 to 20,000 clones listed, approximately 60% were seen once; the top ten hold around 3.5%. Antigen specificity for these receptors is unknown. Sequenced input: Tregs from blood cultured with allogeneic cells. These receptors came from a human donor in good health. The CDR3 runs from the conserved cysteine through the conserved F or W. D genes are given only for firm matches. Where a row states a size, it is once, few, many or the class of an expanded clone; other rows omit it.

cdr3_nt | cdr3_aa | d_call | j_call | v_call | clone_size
TGCGCCAGCAACCCCACTAGCGCCGGTACCGGGGAGCTGTTTTTT | CASNPTSAGTGELFF | TRBD2 | TRBJ2-2 | TRBV5-1 | medium-sized
TGCGCCAGCAGCTTGCCAGGGGGCGAGGGGGAGACCCAGTACTTC | CASSLPGGEGETQYF | TRBD1 | TRBJ2-5 | TRBV5-1 | few
TGTGCCAGCAGCGCCGGACAGTCTTATCAGCCCCAGCATTTT | CASSAGQSYQPQHF | - | TRBJ1-5 | TRBV9 | -
TGTGCCAGCAGCAAAAATCTTAAGGGCCCTACCTACAATGAGCAGTTCTTC | CASSKNLKGPTYNEQFF | - | TRBJ2-1 | TRBV21-1 | -
TGTGCCAGCAAACTGACAGGGAGTAGTGGGGAGCTGTTTTTT | CASKLTGSSGELFF | TRBD1 | TRBJ2-2 | TRBV6-1 | few
TGTGCCAGCCAAGGACCGGATAGCAATCAGCCCCAGCATTTT | CASQGPDSNQPQHF | - | TRBJ1-5 | TRBV6-6 | -
TGTGCCAGCAGCTTAAGGGTTGGTGAAAAACTGTTTTTT | CASSLRVGEKLFF | - | TRBJ1-4 | TRBV7-2 | -
TGTGCCTGGAGTGATATTAGTGAAAAACTGTTTTTT | CAWSDISEKLFF | - | TRBJ1-4 | TRBV30 | -
TGTGCCAGAAGCTTGGAGCTAGCGGGAGGGCCAACGACAGATACGCAGTATTTT | CARSLELAGGPTTDTQYF | TRBD2 | TRBJ2-3 | TRBV5-3 | -
TGTGCCAGCAGCCCTGAGGGAGGGGTTACCTATGGCTACACCTTC | CASSPEGGVTYGYTF | - | TRBJ1-2 | TRBV7-2 | -
TGTGCCAGCAGCTTGGCTACCGACCTTTTCGCAGACGAGCAGTACTTC | CASSLATDLFADEQYF | - | TRBJ2-7 | TRBV5-6 | few
TGCGCCAGCAGCCATTCCGGGCATGGCTACACCTTC | CASSHSGHGYTF | - | TRBJ1-2 | TRBV4-3 | -
TGTGCCAGCAGTGAATGGAGGGGACAGGGGGGCACTGAAGCTTTCTTT | CASSEWRGQGGTEAFF | TRBD1 | TRBJ1-1 | TRBV25-1 | medium-sized
TGCGCCAGCAGCCGGGAAGAAGCTAACTATGGCTACACCTTC | CASSREEANYGYTF | - | TRBJ1-2 | TRBV5-1 | -
TGCGCCAGCAGCCGGAATAGCGGGGGGGCCTACGAGCAGTACTTC | CASSRNSGGAYEQYF | TRBD2 | TRBJ2-7 | TRBV4-1 | -
TGTGCCAGCAGCGTAGCGGCAGGGGGCTACGAGCAGTACTTC | CASSVAAGGYEQYF | TRBD1 | TRBJ2-7 | TRBV9 | -
TGTGCCAGCAGCTTAGGGCATAGCGCGGGGGAGCAGTTCTTC | CASSLGHSAGEQFF | - | TRBJ2-1 | TRBV7-3 | few
TGCAGCGTTGGGGGACCCAGGTTGGAGGGCTACACCTTC | CSVGGPRLEGYTF | - | TRBJ1-2 | TRBV29-1 | -
TGTGCCAGCAGTGCAGGTGGGGGCTACGAGCAGTACTTC | CASSAGGGYEQYF | - | TRBJ2-7 | TRBV6-5 | -
TGTGCCAGCAGCTTATACACCGCGAACACCGGGGAGCTGTTTTTT | CASSLYTANTGELFF | - | TRBJ2-2 | TRBV7-3 | -
TGTGCCACCAGCAGGAGGGCAGAGTCTGAGCAGTTCTTC | CATSRRAESEQFF | - | TRBJ2-1 | TRBV15 | -
TGTGCCAGCAGGACTAACTATGGCTACACCTTC | CASRTNYGYTF | - | TRBJ1-2 | TRBV9 | few
TGTGCCTGGAGTCCCATATATCCGGGGGACCGCAACTATGGCTACACCTTC | CAWSPIYPGDRNYGYTF | - | TRBJ1-2 | TRBV30 | -
TGTGCCAGCAGTCGTAGCGGGGGGGGAGAGACCCAGTACTTC | CASSRSGGGETQYF | TRBD2 | TRBJ2-5 | TRBV6-5 | -
TGTGCCAGCAGTCTGAGTTGGGGGGCAATGTCCTACGAGCAGTACTTC | CASSLSWGAMSYEQYF | - | TRBJ2-7 | TRBV28 | -
TGTGCCAGCAGCCAAGGCCAAGGGCGAGCTTTCTTT | CASSQGQGRAFF | - | TRBJ1-1 | TRBV7-6 | -
TGTGCCACCAGCAGAGAGGTTTTCGGGGATGGCTACACCTTC | CATSREVFGDGYTF | - | TRBJ1-2 | TRBV15 | once
TGCGCCAGCAGCCAAGGGGTCACAGGGACCTTTGCTCCCCCGCGATACAATGAGCAGTTCTTC | CASSQGVTGTFAPPRYNEQFF | - | TRBJ2-1 | TRBV4-1 | few
TGCGCCAGTGAAGAGGGGACAGTCTTCACCGGGGAGCTGTTTTTT | CASEEGTVFTGELFF | TRBD1 | TRBJ2-2 | TRBV5-1 | once
TGTGCCAGCAGTAGGGGGGACTCAAGCGCAGATACGCAGTATTTT | CASSRGDSSADTQYF | - | TRBJ2-3 | TRBV6-6 | once
TGTGCCAGCAGGGAACTAGGGGACGGGCCCCAGCATTTT | CASRELGDGPQHF | - | TRBJ1-5 | TRBV2 | -
TGCGCCAGCAGCGAGCAAGGGGGACCAACTAATGAAAAACTGTTTTTT | CASSEQGGPTNEKLFF | - | TRBJ1-4 | TRBV5-1 | medium-sized
TGTGCCAGCAGAGAAGACACTAAGAACACTGAAGCTTTCTTT | CASREDTKNTEAFF | - | TRBJ1-1 | TRBV2 | many
TGCACCAGCAGCCAAGATCTCACTAGGACTAGCGCCTACCCCTACGAGCAGTACTTC | CTSSQDLTRTSAYPYEQYF | - | TRBJ2-7 | TRBV1 | -
TGTGCCAGCTCACCAGGTCAAGCAACGTCAGGAGATACGCAGTATTTT | CASSPGQATSGDTQYF | - | TRBJ2-3 | TRBV18 | -
TGTGCCCGCACCCGGGGACAGGGGGCTCGCCATGAGCAGTTCTTC | CARTRGQGARHEQFF | TRBD1 | TRBJ2-1 | TRBV27 | -
TGTGCCAGCAGGCACACCGGAGACAGGGGGGTTTACGAGCAGTACTTC | CASRHTGDRGVYEQYF | TRBD1 | TRBJ2-7 | TRBV6-6 | -
TGTGCCAGCAGTGAATCCCGTGTAGAGCCCCAGCATTTT | CASSESRVEPQHF | - | TRBJ1-5 | TRBV6-1 | -
TGTGCCAGCAGTCGTCTAGCGGGGGCCTACGAGCAGTACTTC | CASSRLAGAYEQYF | TRBD2 | TRBJ2-7 | TRBV6-5 | -
TGTGCCAGCAGTCGGACGGTGAACACTGAAGCTTTCTTT | CASSRTVNTEAFF | - | TRBJ1-1 | TRBV6-5 | -
TGTGCCAGTAGGCGGAGGGCTAGGTGGGTCTCTGGAAACACCATATATTTT | CASRRRARWVSGNTIYF | - | TRBJ1-3 | TRBV19 | -
TGTGCCAGCAGCTTGGGCCAGAGACACAGAGGCTACACCTTC | CASSLGQRHRGYTF | - | TRBJ1-2 | TRBV5-6 | once
TGTGCCAGCAGTTTAATGCTTGGGGTATATACCGGGGAGCTGTTTTTT | CASSLMLGVYTGELFF | - | TRBJ2-2 | TRBV27 | -
TGTGCCAGCAGCTTAGACCGGCGGAGGAACACTGAAGCTTTCTTT | CASSLDRRRNTEAFF | - | TRBJ1-1 | TRBV7-2 | few
TGCGCCAGCAGCCAAGGACAGGGAGAAAAACTGTTTTTT | CASSQGQGEKLFF | TRBD1 | TRBJ1-4 | TRBV4-1 | -
TGTGCCATCGGGGGGCCCGGACAGGGGGCCACTGAAGCTTTCTTT | CAIGGPGQGATEAFF | TRBD1 | TRBJ1-1 | TRBV15 | -
TGTGCCAGCAGGTGGGGGTCCAATGAGCAGTTCTTC | CASRWGSNEQFF | - | TRBJ2-1 | TRBV2 | -
TGCGCCAGCAGCCCGAACCTATACCTCCAGGGGAGCACAGATACGCAGTATTTT | CASSPNLYLQGSTDTQYF | - | TRBJ2-3 | TRBV4-3 | -
TGTGCCAGCAGCCCTAGCGGGGGCCTATACATGGAGCAGTTCTTC | CASSPSGGLYMEQFF | TRBD2 | TRBJ2-1 | TRBV7-2 | -
TGTGCCAGCAGCTTCCTGGGAGCTGCGAACACCGGGGAGCTGTTTTTT | CASSFLGAANTGELFF | - | TRBJ2-2 | TRBV5-4 | -
TGCGCCAGCAGCTACCCGGCTAGCACAGATACGCAGTATTTT | CASSYPASTDTQYF | - | TRBJ2-3 | TRBV5-1 | -
TGTGCCAGCAGCGTTCCCCAGGGTCCGAACACTGAAGCTTTCTTT | CASSVPQGPNTEAFF | - | TRBJ1-1 | TRBV5-4 | -
TGTGCCAGCAGTAAGACAGGGGGGAACACTGAAGCTTTCTTT | CASSKTGGNTEAFF | TRBD1 | TRBJ1-1 | TRBV2 | many
TGTGCCAGCAGCGTAACTAGCGGGGACGGGGGGGCCCAGTACTTC | CASSVTSGDGGAQYF | TRBD2 | TRBJ2-5 | TRBV9 | -